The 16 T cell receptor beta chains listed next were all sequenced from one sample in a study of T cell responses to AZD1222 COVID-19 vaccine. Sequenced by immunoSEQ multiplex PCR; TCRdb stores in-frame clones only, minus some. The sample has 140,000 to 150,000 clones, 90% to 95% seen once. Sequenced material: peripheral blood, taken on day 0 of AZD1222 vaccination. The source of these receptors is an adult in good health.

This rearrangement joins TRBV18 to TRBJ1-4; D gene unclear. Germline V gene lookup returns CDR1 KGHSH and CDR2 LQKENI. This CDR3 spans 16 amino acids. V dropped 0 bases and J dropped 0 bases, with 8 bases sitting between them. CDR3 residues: CASSPPVTATNEKLFF. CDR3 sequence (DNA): TGTGCCAGCTCACCACCGGTGACTGCAACTAATGAAAAACTGTTTTTT.

The CDR3 sequence: CASSLGQATTNEKLFF. The CDR3 nucleotides read TGTGCCAGCAGCTTAGGGCAGGCTACAACTAATGAAAAACTGTTTTTT. The genes are TRBV7-9 and TRBJ1-4; D not certain. V was clipped by 1 base and J by 0 bases, with 9 bases between them. The germline CDR1 and CDR2 sequences are SEHNR and FQNEAQ (reference sequence). The CDR3 length is 16 residues.

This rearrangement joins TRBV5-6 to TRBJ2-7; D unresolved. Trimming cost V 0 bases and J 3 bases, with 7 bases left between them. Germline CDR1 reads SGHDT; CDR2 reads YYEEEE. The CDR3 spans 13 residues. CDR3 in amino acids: CASSLGPIYEQYF. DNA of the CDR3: TGTGCCAGCAGCTTGGGACCGATCTACGAGCAGTACTTC.

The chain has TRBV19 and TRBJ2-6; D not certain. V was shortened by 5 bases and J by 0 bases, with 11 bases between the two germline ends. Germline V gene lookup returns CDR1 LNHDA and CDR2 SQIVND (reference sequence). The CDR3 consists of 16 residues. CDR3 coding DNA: TGTGCCAGTAGTCCAGACACGTTCTCTGGGGCCAACGTCCTGACTTTC. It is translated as CASSPDTFSGANVLTF.

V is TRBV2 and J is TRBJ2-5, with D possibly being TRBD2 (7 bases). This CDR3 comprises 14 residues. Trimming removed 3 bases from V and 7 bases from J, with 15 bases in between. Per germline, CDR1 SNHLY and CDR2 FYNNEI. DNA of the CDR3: TGTGCCAGCAGTGATGGGGGGGGCCGGATGACCCAGTACTTC. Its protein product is CASSDGGGRMTQYF.

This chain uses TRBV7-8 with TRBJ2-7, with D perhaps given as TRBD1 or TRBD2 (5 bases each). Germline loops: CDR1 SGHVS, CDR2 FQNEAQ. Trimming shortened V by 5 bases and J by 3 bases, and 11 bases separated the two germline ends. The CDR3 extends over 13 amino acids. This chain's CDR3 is CASSPRGGYEQYF. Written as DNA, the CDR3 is TGTGCCAGCAGCCCCCGGGGCGGCTACGAGCAGTACTTC.

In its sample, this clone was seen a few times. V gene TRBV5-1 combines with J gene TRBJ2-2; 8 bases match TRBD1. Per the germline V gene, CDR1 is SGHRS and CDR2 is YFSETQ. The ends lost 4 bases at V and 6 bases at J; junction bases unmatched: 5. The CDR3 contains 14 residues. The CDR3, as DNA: TGCGCCAGCAGCCTCCAGGGGGCCGCCGGGGAGCTGTTTTTT. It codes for CASSLQGAAGELFF.

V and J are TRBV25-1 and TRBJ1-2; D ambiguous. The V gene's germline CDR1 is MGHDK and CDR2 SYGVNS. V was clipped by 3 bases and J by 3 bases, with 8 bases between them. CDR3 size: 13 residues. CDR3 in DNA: TGTGCCAGCAGTGATCAAGTATACTATGGCTACACCTTC. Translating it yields CASSDQVYYGYTF.

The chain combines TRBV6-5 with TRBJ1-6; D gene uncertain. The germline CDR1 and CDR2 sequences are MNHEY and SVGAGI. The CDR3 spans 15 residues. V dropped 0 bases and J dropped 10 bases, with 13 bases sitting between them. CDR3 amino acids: CASSYSRGIESPLHF. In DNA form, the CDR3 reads TGTGCCAGCAGTTACTCTCGGGGTATAGAGTCACCCCTCCACTTT.

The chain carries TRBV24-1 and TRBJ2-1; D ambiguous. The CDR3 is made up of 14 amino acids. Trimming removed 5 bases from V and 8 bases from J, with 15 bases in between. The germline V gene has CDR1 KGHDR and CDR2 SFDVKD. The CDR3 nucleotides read TGTGCCACCAGTGGTTCGCGAGACATCGATGAGCAGTTCTTC. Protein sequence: CATSGSRDIDEQFF.

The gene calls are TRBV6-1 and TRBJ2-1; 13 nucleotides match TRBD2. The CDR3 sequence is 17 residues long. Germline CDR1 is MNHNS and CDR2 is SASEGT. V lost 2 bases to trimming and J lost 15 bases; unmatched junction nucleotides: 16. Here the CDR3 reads CASSEYRTSGSHDLPFF. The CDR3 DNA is TGTGCCAGCAGTGAATACCGGACTAGCGGGAGTCATGACCTCCCGTTCTTC.

Written as DNA, the CDR3 is TGCAGCGTTGAATACGGGGGTGGCTACACCTTC. As protein: CSVEYGGGYTF. The V and J genes are TRBV29-1 and TRBJ1-2, with D perhaps matching TRBD1 (5 bases). The CDR3 contains 11 residues. Trimming removed 2 bases at V and 7 bases at J, with 8 bases between. The germline V gene has CDR1 SQVTM and CDR2 ANQGSEA.

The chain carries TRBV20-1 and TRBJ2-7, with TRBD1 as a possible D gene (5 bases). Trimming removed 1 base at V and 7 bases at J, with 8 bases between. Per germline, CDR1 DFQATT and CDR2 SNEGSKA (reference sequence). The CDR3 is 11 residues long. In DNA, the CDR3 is TGCAGTGCTAGAGCCGACAGAGAGCAGTACTTC. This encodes CSARADREQYF.

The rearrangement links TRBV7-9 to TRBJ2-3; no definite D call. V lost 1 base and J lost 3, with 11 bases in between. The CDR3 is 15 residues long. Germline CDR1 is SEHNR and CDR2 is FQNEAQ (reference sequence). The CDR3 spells CASSLVSVGTDTQYF. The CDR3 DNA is TGTGCCAGCAGCTTAGTGTCTGTTGGAACAGATACGCAGTATTTT. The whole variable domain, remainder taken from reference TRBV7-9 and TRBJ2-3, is DTGVSQNPRHKITKRGQNVTFRCDPISEHNRLYWYRQTLGQGPEFLTYFQNEAQLEKSRLLSDRFSAERPKGSFSTLEIQRTEQGDSAMYLCASSLVSVGTDTQYFGPGTRLTVL.

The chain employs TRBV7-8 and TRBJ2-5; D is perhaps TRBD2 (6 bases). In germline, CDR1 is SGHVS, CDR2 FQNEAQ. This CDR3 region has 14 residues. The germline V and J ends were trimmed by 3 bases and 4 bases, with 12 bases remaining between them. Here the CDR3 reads CASSLGGGVETQYF. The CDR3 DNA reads TGTGCCAGCAGCTTGGGGGGTGGAGTAGAGACCCAGTACTTC.

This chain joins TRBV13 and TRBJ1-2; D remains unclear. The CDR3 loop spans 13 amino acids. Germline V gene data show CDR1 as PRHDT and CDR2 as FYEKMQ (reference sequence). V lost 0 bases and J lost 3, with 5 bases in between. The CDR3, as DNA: TGTGCCAGCAGCTTAGGGAGGGACTATGGCTACACCTTC. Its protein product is CASSLGRDYGYTF.